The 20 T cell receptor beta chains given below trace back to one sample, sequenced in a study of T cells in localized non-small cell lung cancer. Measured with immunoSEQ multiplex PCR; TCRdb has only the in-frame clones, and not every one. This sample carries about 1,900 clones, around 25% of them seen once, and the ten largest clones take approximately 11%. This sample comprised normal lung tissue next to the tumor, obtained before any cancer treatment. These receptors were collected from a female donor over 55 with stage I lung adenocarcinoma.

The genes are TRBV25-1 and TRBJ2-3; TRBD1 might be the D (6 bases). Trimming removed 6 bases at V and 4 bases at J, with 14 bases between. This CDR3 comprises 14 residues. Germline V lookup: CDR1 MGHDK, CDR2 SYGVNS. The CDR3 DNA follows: TGTGCCAGCAGGACCACAGGGAAGCCAGATACGCAGTATTTT. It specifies CASRTTGKPDTQYF.

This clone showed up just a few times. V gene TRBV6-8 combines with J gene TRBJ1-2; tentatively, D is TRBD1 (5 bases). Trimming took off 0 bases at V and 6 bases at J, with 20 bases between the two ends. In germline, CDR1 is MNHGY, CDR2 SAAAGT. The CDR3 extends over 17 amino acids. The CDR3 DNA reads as TGTGCCAGCAGTTACTCCTCATACAGGCGGCCGGGGGATGGCTACACCTTC. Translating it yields CASSYSSYRRPGDGYTF.

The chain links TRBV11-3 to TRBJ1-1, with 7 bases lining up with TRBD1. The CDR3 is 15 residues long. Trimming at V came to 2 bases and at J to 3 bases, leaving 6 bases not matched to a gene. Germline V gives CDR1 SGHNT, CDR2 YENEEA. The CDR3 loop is CASSLSDRVYTEAFF. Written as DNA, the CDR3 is TGTGCCAGCAGCTTATCCGACAGGGTCTACACTGAAGCTTTCTTT. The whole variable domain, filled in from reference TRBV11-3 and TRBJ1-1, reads EAGVVQSPRYKIIEKKQPVAFWCNPISGHNTLYWYLQNLGQGPELLIRYENEEAVDDSQLPKDRFSAERLKGVDSTLKIQPAELGDSAVYLCASSLSDRVYTEAFFGQGTRLTVV.

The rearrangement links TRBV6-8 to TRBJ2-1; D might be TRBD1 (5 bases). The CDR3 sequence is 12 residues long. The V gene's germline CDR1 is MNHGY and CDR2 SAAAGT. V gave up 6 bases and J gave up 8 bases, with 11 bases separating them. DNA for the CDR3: TGTGCCAGCAGCTACCAGGGATATGAGCAGTTCTTC. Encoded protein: CASSYQGYEQFF.

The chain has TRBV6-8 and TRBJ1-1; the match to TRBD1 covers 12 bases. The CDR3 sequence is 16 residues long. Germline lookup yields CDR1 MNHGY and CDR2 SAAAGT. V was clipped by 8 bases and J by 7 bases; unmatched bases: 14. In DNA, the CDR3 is TGTGCCAGCTTTTTATCCTTAGGGACAGGGGGCAATGAAGCTTTCTTT. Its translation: CASFLSLGTGGNEAFF.

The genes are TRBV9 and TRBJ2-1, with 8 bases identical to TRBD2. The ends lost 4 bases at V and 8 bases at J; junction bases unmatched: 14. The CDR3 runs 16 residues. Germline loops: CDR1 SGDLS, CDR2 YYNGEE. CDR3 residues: CASSPRGAQDVHEQFF. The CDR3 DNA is TGTGCCAGCAGCCCGCGGGGGGCCCAAGACGTACATGAGCAGTTCTTC.

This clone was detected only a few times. The DNA for the CDR3 is TGTGCCAGCAGCTTGAGGTGGGGTATGGGCGAGACGAACACCGGGGAGCTGTTTTTT. It yields the protein CASSLRWGMGETNTGELFF. V usage is TRBV7-6 and J usage is TRBJ2-2; D unresolved. This CDR3 spans 19 amino acids. Germline loops: CDR1 SGHVS, CDR2 FNYEAQ. The germline V and J ends were trimmed by 3 bases and 0 bases, with 20 bases remaining between them.

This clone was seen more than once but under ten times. In DNA form, the CDR3 reads TGTGCCAGCAGCGTAGGGGGCAGGGTCGGGGAGACCCAGTACTTC. As protein: CASSVGGRVGETQYF. The chain is built from TRBV9 and TRBJ2-5; a weak D match, TRBD1 (5 bases). Germline V gene lookup returns CDR1 SGDLS and CDR2 YYNGEE. There are 15 residues in the CDR3. V was cut by 0 bases and J by 5 bases, with 14 bases left in between.

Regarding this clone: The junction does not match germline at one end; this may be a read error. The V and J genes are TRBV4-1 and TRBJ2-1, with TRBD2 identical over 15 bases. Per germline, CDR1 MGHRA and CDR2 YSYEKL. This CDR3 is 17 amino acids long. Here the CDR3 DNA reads TGCGCCAGCAGCCCAGAGATCGGGACTAGCGGGAGGAATGGGCAGTTCTTC. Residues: CASSPEIGTSGRNGQFF.

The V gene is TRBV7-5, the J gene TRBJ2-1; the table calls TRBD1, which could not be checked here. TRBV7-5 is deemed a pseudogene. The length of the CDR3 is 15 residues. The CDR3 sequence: CASSFGQGLLNEQFF. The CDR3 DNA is TGTGCCAGCAGCTTCGGGCAGGGGCTATTGAATGAGCAGTTCTTC.

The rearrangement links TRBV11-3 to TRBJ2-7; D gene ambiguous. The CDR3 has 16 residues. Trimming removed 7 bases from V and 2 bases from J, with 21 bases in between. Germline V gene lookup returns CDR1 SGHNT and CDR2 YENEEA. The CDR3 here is CASTFYSVAKPYEQYF. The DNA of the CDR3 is TGTGCCAGCACATTTTATTCTGTAGCTAAACCCTACGAGCAGTACTTC.

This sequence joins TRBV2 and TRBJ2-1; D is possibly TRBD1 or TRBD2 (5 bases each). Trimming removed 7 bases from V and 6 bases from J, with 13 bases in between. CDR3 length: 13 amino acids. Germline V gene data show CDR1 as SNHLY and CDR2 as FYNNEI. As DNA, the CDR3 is TGTGCCAGCACTAAACCGGGGACCAATGAGCAGTTCTTC. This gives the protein CASTKPGTNEQFF.

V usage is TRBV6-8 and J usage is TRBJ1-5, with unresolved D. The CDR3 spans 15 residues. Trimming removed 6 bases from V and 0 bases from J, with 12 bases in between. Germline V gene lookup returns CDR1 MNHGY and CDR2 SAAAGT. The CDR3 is CASRKVSHSNQPQHF. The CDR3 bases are TGTGCCAGCAGGAAGGTCAGCCATAGCAATCAGCCCCAGCATTTT.

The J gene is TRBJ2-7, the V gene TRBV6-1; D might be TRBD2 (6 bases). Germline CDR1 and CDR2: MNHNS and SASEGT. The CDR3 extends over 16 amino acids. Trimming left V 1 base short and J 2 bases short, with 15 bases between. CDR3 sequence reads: CASSEDGGLPAYEQYF. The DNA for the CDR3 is TGTGCCAGCAGTGAAGATGGGGGACTTCCCGCCTACGAGCAGTACTTC.

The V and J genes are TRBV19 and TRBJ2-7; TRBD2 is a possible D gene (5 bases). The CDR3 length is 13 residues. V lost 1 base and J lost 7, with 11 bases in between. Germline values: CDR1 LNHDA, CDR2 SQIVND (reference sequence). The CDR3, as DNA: TGTGCCAGTAGTATAGGAGGGAAAGGGGAGCAGTACTTC. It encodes CASSIGGKGEQYF. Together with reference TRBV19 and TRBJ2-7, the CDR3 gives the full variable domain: DGGITQSPKYLFRKEGQNVTLSCEQNLNHDAMYWYRQDPGQGLRLIYYSQIVNDFQKGDIAEGYSVSREKKESFPLTVTSAQKNPTAFYLCASSIGGKGEQYFGPGTRLTVT.

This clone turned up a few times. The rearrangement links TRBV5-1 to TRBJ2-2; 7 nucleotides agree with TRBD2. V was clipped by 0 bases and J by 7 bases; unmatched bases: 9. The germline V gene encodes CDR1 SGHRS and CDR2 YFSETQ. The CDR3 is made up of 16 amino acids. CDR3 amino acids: CASSLVPSGMGGELFF. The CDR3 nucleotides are TGCGCCAGCAGCTTGGTCCCGAGCGGGATGGGCGGGGAGCTGTTTTTT.

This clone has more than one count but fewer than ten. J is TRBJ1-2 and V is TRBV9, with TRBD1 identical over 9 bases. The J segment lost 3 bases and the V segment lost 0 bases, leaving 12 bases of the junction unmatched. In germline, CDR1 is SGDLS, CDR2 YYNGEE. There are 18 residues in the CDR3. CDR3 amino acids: CASSVGTGAPLGDYGYTF. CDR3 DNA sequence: TGTGCCAGCAGCGTAGGGACAGGGGCGCCCCTCGGGGACTATGGCTACACCTTC.

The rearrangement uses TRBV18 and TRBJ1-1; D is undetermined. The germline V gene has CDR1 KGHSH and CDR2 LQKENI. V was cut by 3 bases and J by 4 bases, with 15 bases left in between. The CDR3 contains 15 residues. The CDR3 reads CASSPDTGWGTEAFF. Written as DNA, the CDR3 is TGTGCCAGCTCACCCGATACCGGGTGGGGCACTGAAGCTTTCTTT.

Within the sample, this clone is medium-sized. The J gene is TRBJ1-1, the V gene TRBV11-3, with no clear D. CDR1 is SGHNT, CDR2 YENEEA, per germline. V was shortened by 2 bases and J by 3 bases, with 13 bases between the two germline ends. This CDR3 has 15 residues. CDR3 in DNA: TGTGCCAGCAGCTTAAACGGTCCGTGGGACACTGAAGCTTTCTTT. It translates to CASSLNGPWDTEAFF. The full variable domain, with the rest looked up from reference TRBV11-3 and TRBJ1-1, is EAGVVQSPRYKIIEKKQPVAFWCNPISGHNTLYWYLQNLGQGPELLIRYENEEAVDDSQLPKDRFSAERLKGVDSTLKIQPAELGDSAVYLCASSLNGPWDTEAFFGQGTRLTVV.

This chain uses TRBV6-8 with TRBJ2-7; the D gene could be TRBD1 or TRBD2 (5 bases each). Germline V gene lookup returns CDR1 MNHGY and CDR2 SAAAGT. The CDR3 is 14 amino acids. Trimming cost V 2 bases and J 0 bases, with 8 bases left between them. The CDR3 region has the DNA TGTGCCAGCAGTTACGGGACCGCCTCCTACGAGCAGTACTTC. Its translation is CASSYGTASYEQYF.